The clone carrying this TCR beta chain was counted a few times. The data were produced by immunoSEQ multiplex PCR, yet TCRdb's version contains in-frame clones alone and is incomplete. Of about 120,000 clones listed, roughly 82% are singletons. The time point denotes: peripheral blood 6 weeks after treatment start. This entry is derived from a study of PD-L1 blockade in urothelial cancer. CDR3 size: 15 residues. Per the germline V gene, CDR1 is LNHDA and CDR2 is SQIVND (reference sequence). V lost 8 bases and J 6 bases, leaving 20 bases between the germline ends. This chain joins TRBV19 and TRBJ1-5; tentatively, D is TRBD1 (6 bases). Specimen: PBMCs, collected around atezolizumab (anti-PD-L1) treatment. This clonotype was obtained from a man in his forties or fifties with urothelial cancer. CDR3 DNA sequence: TGTGCCAGTGACTCGAGGGGGAGTGGTGGTCAGCCCCAGCATTTT. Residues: CASDSRGSGGQPQHF. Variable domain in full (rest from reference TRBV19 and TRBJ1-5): DGGITQSPKYLFRKEGQNVTLSCEQNLNHDAMYWYRQDPGQGLRLIYYSQIVNDFQKGDIAEGYSVSREKKESFPLTVTSAQKNPTAFYLCASDSRGSGGQPQHFGDGTRLSIL.